Ten or more counts support the clone carrying this T cell receptor beta chain. This record comes from a study of T-cell reconstitution after alpha-beta-depleted transplantation in children. The V end lost 2 bases, the J end lost 4 bases, and 17 bases lay between the germline ends. CDR3 length: 16 residues. Germline loops: CDR1 SGHRS, CDR2 YFSETQ. Unique molecular identifiers were used in preparing the TCRbeta library. TCRdb re-called the PCR reads through MiXCR, storing one row per CDR3 protein. The table lists 480,000 or so distinct CDR3 sequences, roughly a tenth of them singletons, with around 2% in the top ten.

The chain combines TRBV5-1 with TRBJ2-3; D might be TRBD1 (5 bases). Sequencing was performed on PBMCs, taken before TCRalphabeta/CD19-depleted stem cell transplant. The clonotype was recovered from a child aged 2 to 9 with inherited bone marrow failure, due to receive a stem cell transplant. In DNA form, the CDR3 reads TGCGCCAGCAGCTTACTCAGGGTCACCTTCCCAGATACGCAGTATTTT. Translating gives CASSLLRVTFPDTQYF.